Listed below are T cell receptor beta chains from one sample, sequenced in a study of human T cells and chemical hapten exposure. TCRdb recomputed calls from the RACE reads with MiXCR, one row per CDR3 protein. The top ten clones hold 2.8% of a sample with about 120,000 distinct CDR3 sequences, approximately 15% of them seen once. The starting material was whole blood, obtained in connection with sensitization to the hapten diphenylcyclopropenone (DPC). These receptor sequences come from a woman younger than 35 with alopecia areata. Some clones in this sample may be carry-over from other donors' samples. Each CDR3 is given with its conserved first and last residue. The order of the fields is V gene, clone size, D gene, J gene, CDR3 DNA, CDR3 protein. The D gene is left open where the match is weak. Not all rows give a size; the values are once, few, many and, for expanded clones, a class.

TRBV4-3,many,-,TRBJ2-3,TGCGCCAGCAGCCACTTGAGCACAGATACGCAGTATTTT,CASSHLSTDTQYF
TRBV7-6,many,TRBD2,TRBJ2-1,TGTGCCAGCAGCCCCTTAGCGGGGGGCTCCTACAATGAGCAGTTCTTC,CASSPLAGGSYNEQFF
TRBV27,-,-,TRBJ2-2,TGTGCCAGCAGTCCTCTGATTCCGAACACCGGGGAGCTGTTTTTT,CASSPLIPNTGELFF
TRBV3-1,-,-,TRBJ2-2,TGTGCCAGCAGCCAAGAAAAGGGGACCCTGACGAACACCGGGGAGCTGTTTTTT,CASSQEKGTLTNTGELFF
TRBV18,many,-,TRBJ1-2,TGTGCCAGCTCACCACCTAGTAAAAATTATGGCTACACCTTC,CASSPPSKNYGYTF
TRBV6-1,many,TRBD1,TRBJ1-4,TGTGCCAGCAGTGCACAGGGGGAAAAACTGTTTTTT,CASSAQGEKLFF
TRBV12-3/TRBV12-4,-,-,TRBJ2-7,TGTGCCAGCAGTACAAGGGGTGGAAGGAATAGTTTCTACGAGCAGTACTTC,CASSTRGGRNSFYEQYF
TRBV20-1,-,TRBD2,TRBJ2-3,TGCAGTGCTAGGACTAGCGCCGCTGGCACAGATACGCAGTATTTT,CSARTSAAGTDTQYF
TRBV6-2/TRBV6-3,many,-,TRBJ2-4,TGTGCCAGCAGTTATCGGACAGGGAGGGTATTGAGCATTCAGTACTTC,CASSYRTGRVLSIQYF
TRBV28,medium-sized,-,TRBJ2-3,TGTGCCAGCAGAACCGCGGGGAGCGGCACAGATACGCAGTATTTT,CASRTAGSGTDTQYF
TRBV12-3/TRBV12-4,-,TRBD1,TRBJ1-1,TGTGCCAGCAGTTTAGACAGGGGGCGAAGAACTGAAGCTTTCTTT,CASSLDRGRRTEAFF
TRBV7-2,-,-,TRBJ2-5,TGTGCCAGCAGCTTAAGGAACGGACAAGAGACCCAGTACTTC,CASSLRNGQETQYF
TRBV4-2,-,TRBD2,TRBJ2-2,TGTGCCAGCAGCCAAGGAAGTAGCGGGGGCGCGAACACCGGGGAGCTGTTTTTT,CASSQGSSGGANTGELFF
TRBV27,few,-,TRBJ1-1,TGTGCCAGCAGTTTATACGAGAACACTGAAGCTTTCTTT,CASSLYENTEAFF
TRBV6-6,few,TRBD1,TRBJ2-7,TGTGCCAGCAGTCCCGTCGGGACAGGCTCCTACGAGCAGTACTTC,CASSPVGTGSYEQYF
TRBV18,-,TRBD1,TRBJ1-2,TGTGCCAGCTCACCCTCAGGGGGAGGTGGCTACACCTTC,CASSPSGGGGYTF
TRBV18,few,-,TRBJ1-1,TGTGCCAGCTCACCCGGGACGGCAGATGAAGCTTTCTTT,CASSPGTADEAFF
TRBV12-3/TRBV12-4,-,-,TRBJ1-6,TGTGCCAGCAGTTTGGGCCAATCCTATAATTCACCCCTCCACTTT,CASSLGQSYNSPLHF
TRBV6-2/TRBV6-3,few,TRBD1,TRBJ2-2,TGTGCCAGCAAATTGGGGTTCCCGGGACAGCTAAACACCGGGGAGCTGTTTTTT,CASKLGFPGQLNTGELFF
TRBV20-1,few,TRBD2,TRBJ2-1,TGCAGTGCTAGAGGGAGCGGGGGGTCCTACAATGAGCAGTTCTTC,CSARGSGGSYNEQFF
TRBV20-1,few,-,TRBJ2-5,TGCAGTGCTAGTCCGGGCCAAGAGACCCAGTACTTC,CSASPGQETQYF
TRBV10-2,-,TRBD1,TRBJ2-7,TGCGCCAGCAGTGAGAGGACAGGCTCCTACGAGCAGTACTTC,CASSERTGSYEQYF
TRBV10-2,few,-,TRBJ2-4,TGCGCCAGCAGTGAGTTCCGGACAGCCCTAGCCAAAAACATTCAGTACTTC,CASSEFRTALAKNIQYF
TRBV25-1,-,-,TRBJ1-1,TGTGCCAGCAGTGAATTAAAGACTGAAGCTTTCTTT,CASSELKTEAFF
TRBV29-1,-,-,TRBJ2-1,TGCAGCGTTGTAAGGGCGAACAATGAGCAGTTCTTC,CSVVRANNEQFF
TRBV6-1,few,-,TRBJ2-7,TGTGCCAGCGGGAGGAGTCGCTCCTACGAGCAGTACTTC,CASGRSRSYEQYF
TRBV20-1,-,TRBD1,TRBJ2-7,TGCAGTGCCCGGGACAGGATCCTCTACGAGCAGTACTTC,CSARDRILYEQYF
TRBV4-3,-,TRBD2,TRBJ2-7,TGCGCCAGCGCCCATAGCGGGGGTTCCTACGAGCAGTACTTC,CASAHSGGSYEQYF
TRBV9,once,-,TRBJ2-3,TGTGCCAGCAGCGTAGCCATCGGAGATACGCAGTATTTT,CASSVAIGDTQYF
TRBV7-2,-,-,TRBJ2-3,TGTGCCAGCAGCTTGAGCCCCAGGGTCAGCACAGATACGCAGTATTTT,CASSLSPRVSTDTQYF
TRBV6-5,-,-,TRBJ1-1,TGTGCCAGCAGTTACTCGGAAATGAACACTGAAGCTTTCTTT,CASSYSEMNTEAFF
TRBV2,few,TRBD2,TRBJ2-1,TGTGCCAGCAGTGAAGCGCTGCCAGCGGGGGGGCCAGATGAGCAGTTCTTC,CASSEALPAGGPDEQFF
TRBV7-9,-,-,TRBJ1-2,TGTGCCAGCAGTATACGGGGGAACTATGGCTACACCTTC,CASSIRGNYGYTF
TRBV12-3/TRBV12-4,many,-,TRBJ1-4,TGTGCCAGCAGTTTTGTTCAGGGTCCGGGTGAAAAACTGTTTTTT,CASSFVQGPGEKLFF
TRBV4-1,-,-,TRBJ2-3,TGCGCCAGCAGCCTTCGACCCCAGCCGGGGGAGGTCAGCACAGATACGCAGTATTTT,CASSLRPQPGEVSTDTQYF
TRBV6-2/TRBV6-3,-,-,TRBJ1-1,TGTGCCAGCAGTTACTCAGGGGGACAGAACACTGAAGCTTTCTTT,CASSYSGGQNTEAFF
TRBV5-6,-,TRBD1,TRBJ1-1,TGTGCCAGCAGCGCGACAGGGGGACGTACTGAAGCTTTCTTT,CASSATGGRTEAFF
TRBV18,many,-,TRBJ2-5,TGTGCCAGCTCACCAATAGGCAAACAAGAGACCCAGTACTTC,CASSPIGKQETQYF
TRBV28,-,-,TRBJ2-7,TGTGCCAGCAGTACCCGGAGGCACTACGAGCAGTACTTC,CASSTRRHYEQYF
TRBV5-6,-,-,TRBJ2-1,TGTGCCAGCAGTCGGACCCACAATGAGCAGTTCTTC,CASSRTHNEQFF
TRBV9,many,TRBD2,TRBJ2-5,TGTGCCAGCTCTTGGGCTAGCGGCAACCAAGAGACCCAGTACTTC,CASSWASGNQETQYF
TRBV6-5,once,-,TRBJ1-2,TGTGCCAGCAGTTACGCGGCAGGGGACGGCTACACCTTC,CASSYAAGDGYTF
TRBV29-1,many,-,TRBJ2-3,TGCAGCGTCGAGACTGGCACAGATACGCAGTATTTT,CSVETGTDTQYF
TRBV29-1,few,-,TRBJ1-1,TGCAGCGTTGAATGGGGAGGGAACACTGAAGCTTTCTTT,CSVEWGGNTEAFF
TRBV27,-,-,TRBJ2-6,TGTGCCAGCAGTTTACGTGCAGGGACCAACTCTGGGGCCAACGTCCTGACTTTC,CASSLRAGTNSGANVLTF
TRBV29-1,few,TRBD1,TRBJ2-7,TGCAGCGGCCGGACAGGGCCCGAGCAGTACTTC,CSGRTGPEQYF
TRBV5-1,many,-,TRBJ1-1,TGCGCCAGCAGCCAGTCAACCGGGTTGGCTGAAGCTTTCTTT,CASSQSTGLAEAFF
TRBV12-3/TRBV12-4,few,TRBD1,TRBJ1-1,TGTGCCAGCAGTTTCACAGGGGTTGGAGCTTTCTTT,CASSFTGVGAFF
TRBV29-1,-,TRBD1,TRBJ2-2,TGCAGCGTTGAACAGGGGGCTAAACCCGGGGAGCTGTTTTTT,CSVEQGAKPGELFF
TRBV6-5,medium-sized,TRBD1,TRBJ1-1,TGTGCCAGCAGTTTACAGGGGATGAACACTGAAGCTTTCTTT,CASSLQGMNTEAFF
TRBV20-1,many,-,TRBJ1-3,TGCAGTGCTAGGGACGGAAACACCATATATTTT,CSARDGNTIYF
TRBV30,-,TRBD2,TRBJ2-1,TGTGCCTGGGATAGTCTGCGGGGGAGCTCCTACAATGAGCAGTTCTTC,CAWDSLRGSSYNEQFF
TRBV20-1,many,-,TRBJ2-7,TGCAGTGCTAGAGATCAGTATAGACACCCGACCTCATACGAGCAGTACTTC,CSARDQYRHPTSYEQYF